Listed here are 6 T cell receptor beta chains from one sample, sequenced in a study of regulatory T cells in long-lasting Graves disease. Regarding time point: newly diagnosed GD, antithyroid drugs for less than 3 months. Isolated PBMC RNA provided the starting material for the TCR library. TCR beta libraries were built with iRepertoire HTBI primers and Arm-PCR of CDR3 regions. MiXCR, applied by TCRdb to the multiplex PCR reads, yields one record per CDR3 protein. The sample contains roughly 500,000 distinct CDR3 sequences, roughly 12% of which appear only once. These sequences were also reported in another study, on T cells in Graves' hyperthyroidism and ophthalmopathy.

The starting material was peripheral blood mononuclear cells (PBMCs), obtained at new diagnosis, from a patient treated with antithyroid drugs. All receptors derive from a man aged 30-40 years with Graves disease.

This clonotype has a count of ten or more. V gene TRBV14 combines with J gene TRBJ2-1, with D possibly being TRBD2 (5 bases). The V gene lost 6 bases and the J gene lost 7 bases, with 10 bases spanning the gap. The CDR3 contains 12 residues. CDR1 SGHDN and CDR2 FVKESK come from the germline V gene. CDR3 in DNA: TGTGCCAGCAGTCGGGGAGTGAATGAGCAGTTCTTC. Protein: CASSRGVNEQFF.

Many counts were recorded for this clonotype. This chain connects TRBV7-8 to TRBJ2-2; D is possibly TRBD2 (6 bases). The germline V gene has CDR1 SGHVS and CDR2 FQNEAQ. V lost 6 bases and J 1 base, leaving 21 bases between the germline ends. CDR3 length equals 18 residues. The CDR3 region is CASSPIGAGRQNTGELFF. DNA for the CDR3: TGTGCCAGCAGTCCAATAGGGGCGGGAAGACAGAACACCGGGGAGCTGTTTTTT.

Ten or more counts support this clonotype. V gene TRBV19 combines with J gene TRBJ1-1; the D gene is possibly TRBD1 (6 bases). This CDR3 is 15 amino acids long. V was trimmed by 6 bases and J by 6 bases, leaving 20 bases between them. Germline CDR1 is LNHDA and CDR2 is SQIVND (reference sequence). The CDR3 region is CASSQPLQGLAEAFF. CDR3 DNA: TGTGCCAGTAGCCAACCCCTCCAGGGGCTGGCTGAAGCTTTCTTT.

Ten or more counts support this clonotype. The chain couples TRBV11-2 to TRBJ2-2, with D unclear. Germline V gene sequence: CDR1 SGHAT, CDR2 FQNNGV. Trimming stripped 0 bases from V and 1 base from J, with 12 bases between. This CDR3 region has 17 residues. The CDR3 bases are TGTGCCAGCAGCTTAGAAATCTGGGCGAAGAACACCGGGGAGCTGTTTTTT. The encoded protein is CASSLEIWAKNTGELFF. The full variable domain, its missing parts supplied by reference TRBV11-2 and TRBJ2-2, is EAGVAQSPRYKIIEKRQSVAFWCNPISGHATLYWYQQILGQGPKLLIQFQNNGVVDDSQLPKDRFSAERLKGVDSTLKIQPAKLEDSAVYLCASSLEIWAKNTGELFFGEGSRLTVL.

Comment on this clonotype: This sequence may be a read error, since a much larger clone differs from it by one base. The gene calls are TRBV7-9 and TRBJ2-3; TRBD2 agrees at 12 bases. Per germline, CDR1 SEHNR and CDR2 FQNEAQ (reference sequence). The length of the CDR3 is 15 residues. The DNA of the CDR3 is TGTGCCTGCAGCTATACCACTAGCGGGAGGGATACGCAGTATTTT. Its translation: CACSYTTSGRDTQYF.

This clonotype was found many times. The chain links TRBV11-3 to TRBJ2-1; D is undetermined. The CDR3 loop spans 13 amino acids. V dropped 5 bases and J dropped 7 bases, with 12 bases sitting between them. Per germline, CDR1 SGHNT and CDR2 YENEEA. CDR3 coding DNA: TGTGCCAGCAGCCAAGGAACTTTGAATGAGCAGTTCTTC. It yields the protein CASSQGTLNEQFF.